This is a list of T cell receptor beta chains from one sample in a study of cytomegalovirus exposure and HLA in healthy donors. The data were produced by immunoSEQ multiplex PCR, yet TCRdb's version contains in-frame clones alone and is incomplete. The sample yields 130,000 or so clones, 89% seen once. Sequencing used PBMCs. All receptors derive from a woman aged 18 to 35 in good health and CMV-seropositive. The CDR3 runs from the conserved cysteine through the conserved F or W. A D gene is named only where the DNA matches it firmly. Clone size is not always given. Where it is, it says once, few, many or a class for expanded clones.

TRBV4-1	TRBJ1-2	.	.	TGCGCCAGCAGCCAAGTGGAGGCCTCCACCTATGGCTACACCTTC	CASSQVEASTYGYTF
TRBV10-1	TRBJ1-5	.	few	TGCGCCAGCAAAGGGGGATATAGCAATCAGCCCCAGCATTTT	CASKGGYSNQPQHF
TRBV6-1	TRBJ2-3	.	.	TGTGCCAGCAGTGAAGTGGGGAGAGGCCCAGATACGCAGTATTTT	CASSEVGRGPDTQYF
TRBV11-2	TRBJ2-3	TRBD2	.	TGTGCCAGCAGATGGGACTACAGCACAGATACGCAGTATTTT	CASRWDYSTDTQYF
TRBV28	TRBJ2-3	TRBD2	.	TGTGCCAGCAGTTTCGCTAGCGGGGTTCCAGATACGCAGTATTTT	CASSFASGVPDTQYF
TRBV7-2	TRBJ1-1	.	.	TGTGCCAGCAGCTTAGCGCCGGGGAACACTGAAGCTTTCTTT	CASSLAPGNTEAFF
TRBV6-5	TRBJ2-7	TRBD1	.	TGTGCCAGCAGGAGGGGACAGGGGAACTCCTACGAGCAGTACTTC	CASRRGQGNSYEQYF
TRBV9	TRBJ2-2	TRBD2	.	TGTGCCAGCAGCGTGGTCCTAGCGGGGGAAACCGGGGAGCTGTTTTTT	CASSVVLAGETGELFF
TRBV11-2	TRBJ1-2	.	.	TGTGCCAGCAGCCCGATCGCGGGGGGCCGGAACTATGGCTACACCTTC	CASSPIAGGRNYGYTF
TRBV11-2	TRBJ1-1	TRBD1	few	TGTGCCAGCAGAGCTACGACAGGGAGGAGGACTGAAGCTTTCTTT	CASRATTGRRTEAFF
TRBV6-5	TRBJ2-7	.	.	TGTGCCAGCAGTTACTCGAGTTACGAGCAGTACTTC	CASSYSSYEQYF
TRBV7-2	TRBJ2-2	.	.	TGTGCCAGCAGCTTATTGACAGATGGCACCGGGGAGCTGTTTTTT	CASSLLTDGTGELFF
TRBV18	TRBJ2-7	TRBD1	.	TGTGCCAGCCGCGAACAGGGGTACGAGCAGTACTTC	CASREQGYEQYF
TRBV7-6	TRBJ2-7	.	.	TGTGCCAGCAGCCCTTTATCGGGCTACGAGCAGTACTTC	CASSPLSGYEQYF
TRBV6-5	TRBJ2-1	.	.	TGTGCCAGCAGTTCCCAGTCTGGGCAGTTCTTC	CASSSQSGQFF
TRBV11-2	TRBJ2-1	TRBD2	.	TGTGCCAGCAGCTTTAACGGACTAGCGGGGCTTTCCGGGAATGAGCAGTTCTTC	CASSFNGLAGLSGNEQFF
TRBV7-9	TRBJ2-7	TRBD1	.	TGTGCCAGCAGCGTATCCGGGACAGCCTACGAGCAGTACTTC	CASSVSGTAYEQYF
TRBV11-2	TRBJ1-4	.	.	TGTGCCAGCAGCCTACAGTCAGCAACTAATGAAAAACTGTTTTTT	CASSLQSATNEKLFF
TRBV2	TRBJ2-7	TRBD1	few	TGTGCCAGCAGTCGGACAGGGCGCGAGGACGAGCAGTACTTC	CASSRTGREDEQYF
TRBV6-5	TRBJ2-2	.	.	TGTGCCAGCAGTTACCGGACAGCCCAGGGAGGGGAGCTGTTTTTT	CASSYRTAQGGELFF
TRBV19	TRBJ1-4	.	.	TGTGCCAGTAGTAAACGAAATGGGTGGGCTGAAAAACTGTTTTTT	CASSKRNGWAEKLFF
TRBV28	TRBJ1-1	TRBD1	.	TGTGCCAGCAGTTACAGGGGGGACAGGGGGCGTCGCGCTTTCTTT	CASSYRGDRGRRAFF
TRBV6-6	TRBJ2-3	TRBD1	once	TGTGCCAGCAGTTCGCACAGGGGAGATACGCAGTATTTT	CASSSHRGDTQYF
TRBV5-6	TRBJ2-7	.	.	TGTGCCAGCAGCTCCTATTACGAGCAGTACTTC	CASSSYYEQYF
TRBV27	TRBJ2-3	TRBD2	large	TGTGCCAGCAGTTTATCACTAGCGGGGGGCACAGATACGCAGTATTTT	CASSLSLAGGTDTQYF
TRBV27	TRBJ1-1	TRBD1	.	TGTGCCAGCCGATTTCCGGGACAGGGGAACACTGAAGCTTTCTTT	CASRFPGQGNTEAFF
TRBV5-4	TRBJ1-2	.	once	TGTGCCAGCAGCTTGGCCTTTAGTTCAGGGGGCTACACCTTC	CASSLAFSSGGYTF
TRBV6-4	TRBJ2-2	TRBD1	once	TGTGCCAGCAGTGTTCGACAGGGCGAGATCGGGGAGCTGTTTTTT	CASSVRQGEIGELFF
TRBV28	TRBJ1-2	TRBD1	few	TGTGCCAGCAGTCCCACGGACAGGGGAGACTATGGCTACACCTTC	CASSPTDRGDYGYTF
TRBV5-4	TRBJ2-1	.	.	TGTGCCAGCAGCTTGGTGGCAGGGAACAACAATGAGCAGTTCTTC	CASSLVAGNNNEQFF
TRBV7-2	TRBJ2-1	TRBD2	.	TGTGCCAGCAGCTTAGTTTCCAGCGGGGGGGCTAGGAGTGAGCAGTTCTTC	CASSLVSSGGARSEQFF
TRBV11-2	TRBJ2-7	TRBD1	once	TGTGCCAGCAGCTCCTTGCAGGGGGCGTTCCACGAGCAGTACTTC	CASSSLQGAFHEQYF
TRBV7-2	TRBJ2-3	TRBD2	.	TGTGCCAGCAGTCAAGCGGGGCGCACAGATACGCAGTATTTT	CASSQAGRTDTQYF
TRBV5-1	TRBJ2-3	TRBD2	few	TGCGCCAGCAGCCTCGGGACTAGCGGGGGCCGAAGCACAGATACGCAGTATTTT	CASSLGTSGGRSTDTQYF
TRBV28	TRBJ1-5	.	.	TGTGCCAGCAGTCTCCCTCCTCCAGGGTTGGGTCAGCCCCAGCATTTT	CASSLPPPGLGQPQHF
TRBV5-6	TRBJ1-4	TRBD1	.	TGTGCCAGCAGCTTAAACAGGGGGGGACTGTTTTTT	CASSLNRGGLFF
TRBV6-5	TRBJ2-3	.	.	TGTGCCAGCAGTTACTCGGGCAAAACAGATACGCAGTATTTT	CASSYSGKTDTQYF
TRBV11-2	TRBJ2-7	TRBD1	.	TGTGCCAGCAGCGCCTCGGGACAGGAGTACTTC	CASSASGQEYF
TRBV14	TRBJ1-1	.	.	TGTGCCAGCAGCCAGCGGCAGACTGAAGCTTTCTTT	CASSQRQTEAFF
TRBV6-6	TRBJ2-7	TRBD2	few	TGTGCCAGCAGTTACTCCGCTAGCGGGGGGGTGTACGAGCAGTACTTC	CASSYSASGGVYEQYF
TRBV30	TRBJ2-1	.	.	TGTGCCTGGAGGCCAATAGTTGAGCAGTTCTTC	CAWRPIVEQFF
TRBV5-5	TRBJ2-3	.	.	TGTGCCAGCAGCCTCCTCGGGGGACAGCCCCACACAGATACGCAGTATTTT	CASSLLGGQPHTDTQYF
TRBV6-5	TRBJ1-1	.	.	TGTGCCAGCAGTTTGGCTCCAAGGGGTGAAGCTTTCTTT	CASSLAPRGEAFF
TRBV6-5	TRBJ2-5	TRBD1	.	TGTGCCAGCAGTTATACAGGGGGCGGCCAAGAGACCCAGTACTTC	CASSYTGGGQETQYF
TRBV5-1	TRBJ2-1	TRBD2	.	TGCGCCAGCAGATTTCCTAGCGGGGGCCAGGGGAGGGGTGAGCAGTTCTTC	CASRFPSGGQGRGEQFF
TRBV19	TRBJ2-5	.	.	TGTGCCAGTAGTGGGGGGGTCAGGGGTGAGACCCAGTACTTC	CASSGGVRGETQYF
TRBV5-4	TRBJ2-7	.	.	TGTGCCAGCAGTCGGGCCGGGATAATGATCTACGAGCAGTACTTC	CASSRAGIMIYEQYF
TRBV7-9	TRBJ1-2	TRBD1	.	TGTGCCAGCAGCTCCAGAGACAGGGGGCCGCGCTATGGCTACACCTTC	CASSSRDRGPRYGYTF
TRBV27	TRBJ1-1	TRBD1	.	TGTGCCAGCAGTCTAGGGACAGGCTTGAACACTGAAGCTTTCTTT	CASSLGTGLNTEAFF
TRBV6-1	TRBJ2-7	TRBD1	.	TGTGCCAGCCGTATCGAACAGGGGCCCTACGAGCAGTACTTC	CASRIEQGPYEQYF
TRBV7-2	TRBJ2-4	TRBD2	.	TGTGCCAGCAGCTTACCCGGACTAGCGGTAGCCAAAAACATTCAGTACTTC	CASSLPGLAVAKNIQYF
TRBV5-4	TRBJ2-1	.	.	TGTGCCAGCAGCTCCCCGGGACTGCAAAACAATGAGCAGTTCTTC	CASSSPGLQNNEQFF
TRBV6-5	TRBJ1-2	.	.	TGTGCCAGCAGTTCACCAGTGTTTTATGGCTACACCTTC	CASSSPVFYGYTF
TRBV11-2	TRBJ1-1	.	.	TGTGCCAGCAGCTTAGATCTGGGGGCGGGCACTGAAGCTTTCTTT	CASSLDLGAGTEAFF